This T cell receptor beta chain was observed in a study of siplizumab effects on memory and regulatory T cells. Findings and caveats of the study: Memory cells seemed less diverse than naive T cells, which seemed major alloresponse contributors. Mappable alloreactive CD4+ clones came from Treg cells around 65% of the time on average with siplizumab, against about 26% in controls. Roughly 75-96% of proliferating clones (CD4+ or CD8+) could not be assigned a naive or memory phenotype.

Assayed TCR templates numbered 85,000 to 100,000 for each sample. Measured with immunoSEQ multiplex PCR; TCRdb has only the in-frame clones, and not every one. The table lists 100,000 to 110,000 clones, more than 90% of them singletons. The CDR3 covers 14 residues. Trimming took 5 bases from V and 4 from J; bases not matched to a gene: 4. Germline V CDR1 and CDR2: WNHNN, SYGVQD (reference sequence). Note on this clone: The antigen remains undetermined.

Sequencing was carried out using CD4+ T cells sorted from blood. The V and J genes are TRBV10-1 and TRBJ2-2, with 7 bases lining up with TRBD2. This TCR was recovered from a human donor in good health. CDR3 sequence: CASSTAGVTGELFF. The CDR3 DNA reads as TGCGCCAGCAGTACTGCGGGGGTCACCGGGGAGCTGTTTTTT.